In this sample, the clone carrying this TCR beta chain turned up many times. Its antigen is not known. The sample belongs to a study of CD8 T cells in ankylosing spondylitis. Germline CDR1 WSHSY, CDR2 SAAADI. Trimming cost V 0 bases and J 9 bases; bases outside gene matches: 10. The CDR3 is made up of 15 amino acids. Scientists made TCR beta libraries using quantitative 5'-RACE with molecular barcodes. One entry per CDR3 protein, called by TCRdb with MiXCR from the 5' RACE reads. The top ten hold 16% of the sample, which has approximately 210,000 distinct CDR3 sequences, about 13% seen once. Study outcomes and limitations: In peripheral blood, disease-linked CD8+ clones occurred at relatively low frequencies. There was reportedly significant enrichment of clones that were disease-linked in matched ankylosing spondylitis synovial fluid. Prior work had noted some motif variants in reactive arthritis blood and synovial fluid.

The source material was blood, either unsorted or a sorted T cell fraction (not recorded which). The chain joins TRBV10-2 to TRBJ2-7, with 8 nucleotides matching TRBD1. The TCR comes from a male donor with ankylosing spondylitis or in good health (not recorded which). CDR3 protein: CASSESTYLQGGQYF. The CDR3 region has the DNA TGCGCCAGCAGTGAGTCGACCTATCTACAGGGGGGGCAGTACTTC.